This T cell receptor (beta chain) derives from a study of T cell changes during pregnancy in multiple sclerosis. V trimming: 4 bases; J trimming: 1 base; junction bases outside the gene matches: 4. This CDR3 spans 15 amino acids. Germline assignment: CDR1 MGHDK and CDR2 SYGVNS. The assay was immunoSEQ multiplex PCR, and TCRdb's table has in-frame clones only and misses some. Here the sample spans tens of thousands of clones, 85% to 90% being singletons. This clonotype was sampled from a female donor in good health, enrolled as a control in a pregnancy study. The specimen comprised peripheral blood, sampled after pregnancy. V gene TRBV25-1 combines with J gene TRBJ1-2, with 9 bases identical to TRBD1. CDR3 bases: TGTGCCAGCAGTGTCTTGGACAGGGGTAACTATGGCTACACCTTC. As protein: CASSVLDRGNYGYTF.